These 30 T cell receptor beta chains were all obtained from the same sample, sequenced in a study of blood T cell repertoires in COVID-19. Sequencing used immunoSEQ multiplex PCR; TCRdb keeps in-frame clones, though not all of them. The top ten hold 20% of the sample, which has some 190,000 clones, around 84% seen once. What was sequenced was peripheral blood. The receptors stem from a human donor in a cohort sampled during active COVID-19.

This sequence joins TRBV7-3 and TRBJ1-1; the D is unclear. The V end was cut by 1 base, the J end by 4 bases, with 7 bases between. CDR3 size: 13 residues. The germline V gene encodes CDR1 SGHTA and CDR2 FQGTGA. Here the CDR3 DNA reads TGTGCCAGCAGCTTAAACGGGTTCACTGAAGCTTTCTTT. As protein: CASSLNGFTEAFF.

The chain employs TRBV27 and TRBJ2-7; D may be TRBD2 (6 bases). The germline CDR1 and CDR2 sequences are MNHEY and SMNVEV (reference sequence). The CDR3 sequence is 15 residues long. The V and J ends lost 3 bases and 3 bases respectively, with 15 bases between them. The CDR3 region is CASSLAGDLIYEQYF. The CDR3 DNA reads TGTGCCAGCAGTTTGGCCGGGGACTTAATCTACGAGCAGTACTTC.

V is TRBV6-6 and J is TRBJ1-4; the D is unclear. The CDR3 extends over 13 amino acids. The V end lost 7 bases, the J end lost 7 bases, and 13 bases lay between the germline ends. CDR1 is MNHNY and CDR2 is SVGAGI in the germline V gene (reference sequence). CDR3 sequence: CASTPRGGEKLFF. CDR3 DNA sequence: TGTGCCAGCACTCCCCGGGGAGGTGAAAAACTGTTTTTT.

CDR3 nucleotide sequence: TGTGCCAGCAGTGAAAACAGGGCTAATGAAAAACTGTTTTTT. Its translation is CASSENRANEKLFF. The J gene is TRBJ1-4, the V gene TRBV6-1, with D possibly matching TRBD1 (6 bases). The CDR3 extends over 14 amino acids. V was cut by 2 bases and J by 3 bases, with 7 bases left in between. Germline lookup yields CDR1 MNHNS and CDR2 SASEGT.

This chain uses TRBV27 with TRBJ2-1, with 8 positions matching TRBD2. Germline-derived CDR1 and CDR2 are MNHEY and SMNVEV (reference sequence). The CDR3 runs to 19 residues. After removal of 4 bases from V and 5 bases from J, the junction contained 19 bases not matched to a gene. CDR3 region: CASSSLRPLQRENNNEQFF. CDR3 bases: TGTGCCAGCAGTTCCCTACGCCCTCTTCAGCGGGAGAACAACAATGAGCAGTTCTTC.

V is TRBV5-1 and J is TRBJ1-2, with TRBD1 matching 7 bases. CDR1 SGHRS and CDR2 YFSETQ come from the germline V gene. After removal of 4 bases from V and 5 bases from J, the junction contained 8 bases not matched to a gene. This CDR3 region has 14 residues. The CDR3 region is CASSDDRVPYGYTF. The CDR3 nucleotides read TGCGCCAGCAGCGATGACAGGGTACCATATGGCTACACCTTC. The whole variable domain, remainder taken from reference TRBV5-1 and TRBJ1-2, is KAGVTQTPRYLIKTRGQQVTLSCSPISGHRSVSWYQQTPGQGLQFLFEYFSETQRNKGNFPGRFSGRQFSNSRSEMNVSTLELGDSALYLCASSDDRVPYGYTFGSGTRLTVV.

The V gene is TRBV6-1, the J gene TRBJ1-6; D unclear. Trimming took off 3 bases at V and 0 bases at J, with 12 bases between the two ends. This CDR3 region has 17 residues. Germline-derived CDR1 and CDR2 are MNHNS and SASEGT. The CDR3 bases are TGTGCCAGCAGTGACCTCCAGGCGAGCTCCTATAATTCACCCCTCCACTTT. Translating gives CASSDLQASSYNSPLHF.

V usage is TRBV7-9 and J usage is TRBJ2-5; the D gene is possibly TRBD2 (5 bases). Germline V CDR1 and CDR2: SEHNR, FQNEAQ (reference sequence). The CDR3 extends over 13 amino acids. Trimming shortened V by 7 bases and J by 4 bases, and 13 bases separated the two germline ends. CDR3 sequence (DNA): TGTGCCAGCACTCAGACCCGGGGAGAGACCCAGTACTTC. Protein product: CASTQTRGETQYF.

V and J are TRBV4-1 and TRBJ2-1, with 8 bases aligning to TRBD1. The length of the CDR3 is 17 residues. The V segment lost 0 bases and the J segment 9 bases; nucleotides outside the gene matches: 13. Germline V gene sequence: CDR1 MGHRA, CDR2 YSYEKL. Written as DNA, the CDR3 is TGCGCCAGCAGCCAAGAAGGCGCGGACAGGGTATTGGGTGAGCAGTTCTTC. Translated, it gives CASSQEGADRVLGEQFF.

The chain has TRBV25-1 and TRBJ1-4; D perhaps matches TRBD1 (6 bases). CDR1 and CDR2 (germline): MGHDK, SYGVNS. V was clipped by 0 bases and J by 8 bases, with 13 bases between them. The CDR3 is 15 amino acids. CDR3 in amino acids: CASSEYMGAQEKLFF. CDR3 bases: TGTGCCAGCAGTGAATATATGGGGGCGCAGGAAAAACTGTTTTTT.

DNA of the CDR3: TGTGCCAGCAGTGAATTGGGCAGGGGGTTGGAGCCCCAGCATTTT. As protein: CASSELGRGLEPQHF. V usage is TRBV6-1 and J usage is TRBJ1-5; 7 bases agree with TRBD1. CDR1 and CDR2 from the germline V gene are MNHNS and SASEGT. The CDR3 spans 15 residues. Trimming took 2 bases from V and 8 from J; bases not matched to a gene: 9.

The genes are TRBV5-6 and TRBJ1-2; the D gene is possibly TRBD1 (5 bases). Trimming left V 0 bases short and J 4 bases short, with 13 bases between. The CDR3 has 15 residues. The V gene's germline CDR1 is SGHDT and CDR2 YYEEEE. The CDR3 is CASSLGAGKRYGYTF. CDR3 coding DNA: TGTGCCAGCAGCTTGGGTGCAGGGAAGCGCTATGGCTACACCTTC.

The chain joins TRBV19 to TRBJ2-2; D gene unclear. Germline CDR1 LNHDA, CDR2 SQIVND (reference sequence). Trimming pared 3 bases from V and 5 bases from J, leaving 7 bases between. The CDR3 totals 13 residues. CDR3 sequence (DNA): TGTGCCAGTAGTATCGGCGGAACCGGGGAGCTGTTTTTT. Translating gives CASSIGGTGELFF.

The rearrangement joins TRBV5-1 to TRBJ1-1, with D unclear. Trimming stripped 0 bases from V and 1 base from J, with 7 bases between. This CDR3 region has 14 residues. Germline loops: CDR1 SGHRS, CDR2 YFSETQ. CDR3 DNA: TGCGCCAGCAGCTTGGCCTTCGGGAACACTGAAGCTTTCTTT. Translating gives CASSLAFGNTEAFF. Looking up the rest from reference TRBV5-1 and TRBJ1-1 gives the full variable domain: KAGVTQTPRYLIKTRGQQVTLSCSPISGHRSVSWYQQTPGQGLQFLFEYFSETQRNKGNFPGRFSGRQFSNSRSEMNVSTLELGDSALYLCASSLAFGNTEAFFGQGTRLTVV.

The gene calls are TRBV7-9 and TRBJ1-1; D perhaps matches TRBD1 (5 bases). V dropped 2 bases and J dropped 0 bases, with 10 bases sitting between them. Germline lookup yields CDR1 SEHNR and CDR2 FQNEAQ (reference sequence). CDR3 length: 15 amino acids. CDR3 amino acids: CASSLYAGVNTEAFF. The CDR3 DNA is TGTGCCAGCAGCTTATATGCGGGGGTGAACACTGAAGCTTTCTTT.

V gene TRBV7-2 combines with J gene TRBJ2-3; D gene unclear. The germline V gene has CDR1 SGHTA and CDR2 FQGNSA. The CDR3 loop spans 17 amino acids. The V end lost 3 bases, the J end lost 5 bases, and 21 bases lay between the germline ends. The chain's CDR3 is CASSFSWRSVEGDTQYF. The DNA for the CDR3 is TGTGCCAGCAGCTTCAGCTGGCGGAGCGTGGAAGGAGATACGCAGTATTTT.

J is TRBJ1-3 and V is TRBV28; no reliable D call. Germline V lookup: CDR1 MDHEN, CDR2 SYDVKM. Deletions cut 6 bases from V and 0 bases from J, with 9 bases between. There are 14 residues in the CDR3. The CDR3 here is CASSPLSSGNTIYF. CDR3 nucleotide sequence: TGTGCCAGCAGCCCGCTGAGCTCTGGAAACACCATATATTTT.

The chain is built from TRBV6-4 and TRBJ2-2, with D perhaps TRBD2 (6 bases). This CDR3 has 13 amino acids. The germline CDR1 and CDR2 sequences are MRHNA and SNTAGT. CDR3: CASRGTNTGELFF. The CDR3 DNA sequence: TGTGCGTCCCGGGGGACGAACACCGGGGAGCTGTTTTTT.

The chain couples TRBV10-3 to TRBJ2-2, with D possibly TRBD2 on 6 matching bases. Trimming took 7 bases from V and 0 from J, leaving 12 bases between them. Germline loops: CDR1 ENHRY, CDR2 SYGVKD. The CDR3 is 15 amino acids. DNA of the CDR3: TGTGCCATCAAACTTAGCGGACCGAACACCGGGGAGCTGTTTTTT. It yields the protein CAIKLSGPNTGELFF.

This rearrangement joins TRBV6-5 to TRBJ1-2, with 10 positions matching TRBD1. The ends lost 7 bases at V and 6 bases at J; junction bases unmatched: 2. CDR3 size: 12 residues. The V gene's germline CDR1 is MNHEY and CDR2 SVGAGI. The CDR3 bases are TGTGCCAGCACCGGGACAGGGGATGGCTACACCTTC. It is translated as CASTGTGDGYTF.

This clone showed up just once. This sample also contains other DNA sequences that code for the same CDR3. The V call is TRBV28, the J call TRBJ1-5, with a possible D match to TRBD1 (6 bases). The ends were cut back, 5 bases at V and 6 bases at J, with 8 bases in the middle. Germline lookup yields CDR1 MDHEN and CDR2 SYDVKM. The CDR3 runs to 12 residues. CDR3: CASSRGGQPQHF. Here the CDR3 DNA reads TGTGCCAGCAGTAGGGGGGGTCAGCCCCAGCATTTT. Full variable domain (missing parts from reference TRBV28 and TRBJ1-5): DVKVTQSSRYLVKRTGEKVFLECVQDMDHENMFWYRQDPGLGLRLIYFSYDVKMKEKGDIPEGYSVSREKKERFSLILESASTNQTSMYLCASSRGGQPQHFGDGTRLSIL.

V usage is TRBV6-6 and J usage is TRBJ1-2; TRBD1 might be the D (6 bases). This CDR3 region has 13 residues. Trimming stripped 4 bases from V and 7 bases from J, with 13 bases between. Germline CDR1 MNHNY, CDR2 SVGAGI (reference sequence). CDR3 DNA sequence: TGTGCCAGCAGTTCTAGGACAGCCGGTGGCTACACCTTC. Its protein is CASSSRTAGGYTF.

The chain is built from TRBV18 and TRBJ1-1; TRBD1 might be the D (5 bases). Per the germline V gene, CDR1 is KGHSH and CDR2 is LQKENI. The CDR3 spans 15 residues. V was pared by 5 bases and J by 5 bases, with 18 bases between. The CDR3 spells CASSSFTRGGTEAFF. CDR3 DNA sequence: TGTGCCAGCTCATCCTTCACACGGGGGGGAACTGAAGCTTTCTTT.

The chain combines TRBV11-2 with TRBJ2-7; possibly TRBD2 for D (5 bases). Germline V CDR1 and CDR2: SGHAT, FQNNGV. The CDR3 sequence is 14 residues long. Trimming took 1 base from V and 5 from J, leaving 12 bases between them. The DNA for the CDR3 is TGTGCCAGCAGCTTAGCGGGGAGCGTTAACGAGCAGTACGTC. This sequence encodes CASSLAGSVNEQYV.

The J gene is TRBJ2-7, the V gene TRBV12-3 or TRBV12-4; D ambiguous. The CDR3 length is 12 residues. V lost 5 bases and J lost 9, with 14 bases in between. In DNA form, the CDR3 reads TGTGCCAGCAGTCTCTACGAACTCGGGCAGTACTTC. Translation gives CASSLYELGQYF.

This chain uses TRBV9 with TRBJ2-5; possible D gene TRBD2, 6 bases. The V end lost 0 bases, the J end lost 4 bases, and 7 bases lay between the germline ends. Germline V gene data show CDR1 as SGDLS and CDR2 as YYNGEE. The CDR3 spans 13 residues. The CDR3 is CASSVDGGETQYF. For the CDR3, the DNA is TGTGCCAGCAGCGTAGACGGGGGAGAGACCCAGTACTTC.

A single count supports this clone. This rearrangement joins TRBV28 to TRBJ2-6; 7 nucleotides match TRBD1. CDR3 size: 19 residues. Germline-derived CDR1 and CDR2 are MDHEN and SYDVKM. Trimming took 5 bases from V and 0 from J; bases not matched to a gene: 13. CDR3 region: CASSLTTGTAGSGANVLTF. The CDR3 bases are TGTGCCAGCAGTCTAACCACCGGGACAGCTGGCTCTGGGGCCAACGTCCTGACTTTC.

This clone occurred a few times. The rearrangement links TRBV5-6 to TRBJ1-2, with 9 bases lining up with TRBD1. V was pared by 6 bases and J by 3 bases, with 6 bases of the junction left unmatched. Germline V gives CDR1 SGHDT, CDR2 YYEEEE. The CDR3 consists of 14 residues. The CDR3 reads CASNYRGRDYGYTF. The CDR3, as DNA: TGTGCCAGCAACTACAGGGGGCGCGACTATGGCTACACCTTC.

This clone has only one observation. The chain joins TRBV7-9 to TRBJ2-3; 14 bases are a match to TRBD2. The CDR3 is 16 amino acids. The ends lost 4 bases at V and 4 bases at J; junction bases unmatched: 4. Germline values: CDR1 SEHNR, CDR2 FQNEAQ (reference sequence). The DNA of the CDR3 is TGTGCCAGCAGCTGGGGACTAGCGGGAGCCGCAGATACGCAGTATTTT. Translation: CASSWGLAGAADTQYF. The full variable domain, its missing parts supplied by reference TRBV7-9 and TRBJ2-3, is DTGVSQNPRHKITKRGQNVTFRCDPISEHNRLYWYRQTLGQGPEFLTYFQNEAQLEKSRLLSDRFSAERPKGSFSTLEIQRTEQGDSAMYLCASSWGLAGAADTQYFGPGTRLTVL.

The CDR3 bases are TGCGCCAGCAGCCGACAGGGGCTCCAAGAGACCCAGTACTTC. It codes for CASSRQGLQETQYF. The chain recombines TRBV5-1 with TRBJ2-5; 8 bases are a match to TRBD1. This CDR3 comprises 14 residues. V shed 4 bases and J 1 base; nucleotides not matched to a gene: 3. The V gene's germline CDR1 is SGHRS and CDR2 YFSETQ.